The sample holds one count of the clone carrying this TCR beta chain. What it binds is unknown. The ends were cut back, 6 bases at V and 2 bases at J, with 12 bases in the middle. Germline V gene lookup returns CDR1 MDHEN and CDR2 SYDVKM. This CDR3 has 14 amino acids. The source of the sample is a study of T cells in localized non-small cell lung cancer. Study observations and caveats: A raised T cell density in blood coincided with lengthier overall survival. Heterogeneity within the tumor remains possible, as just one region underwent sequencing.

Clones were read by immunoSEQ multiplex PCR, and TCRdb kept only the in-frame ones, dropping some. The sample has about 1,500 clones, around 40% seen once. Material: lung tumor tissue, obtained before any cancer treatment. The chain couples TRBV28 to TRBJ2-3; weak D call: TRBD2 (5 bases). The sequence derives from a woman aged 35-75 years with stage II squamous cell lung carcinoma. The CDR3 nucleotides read TGTGCCAGCAGCCTAGCCGGCCTCACAGATACGCAGTATTTT. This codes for CASSLAGLTDTQYF.